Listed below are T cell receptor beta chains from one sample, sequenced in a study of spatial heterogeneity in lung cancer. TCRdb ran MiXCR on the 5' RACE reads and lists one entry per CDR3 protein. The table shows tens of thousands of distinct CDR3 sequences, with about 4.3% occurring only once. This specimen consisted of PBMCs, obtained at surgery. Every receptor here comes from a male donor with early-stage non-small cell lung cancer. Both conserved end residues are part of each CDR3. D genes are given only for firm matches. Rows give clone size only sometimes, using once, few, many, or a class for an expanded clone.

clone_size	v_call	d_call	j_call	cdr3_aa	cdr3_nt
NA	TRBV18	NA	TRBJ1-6	CASSPTRAVTGSPLHF	TGTGCCAGCTCACCAACCAGAGCGGTTACGGGTTCACCCCTCCACTTT
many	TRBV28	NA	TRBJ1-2	CAIRDISNYGYTF	TGTGCCATCCGGGACATTTCTAACTATGGCTACACCTTC
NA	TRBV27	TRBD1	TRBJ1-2	CASSSGGVYGYTF	TGTGCCAGCAGCTCAGGGGGCGTCTATGGCTACACCTTC
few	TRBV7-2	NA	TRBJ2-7	CASSTAPAGLSYEQYF	TGTGCCAGCAGCACAGCGCCAGCGGGTCTCTCCTACGAGCAGTACTTC
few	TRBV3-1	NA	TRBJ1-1	CASSHGGTTEAFF	TGTGCCAGCAGCCATGGGGGGACCACTGAAGCTTTCTTT
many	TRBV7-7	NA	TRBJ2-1	CASVNLSTPTDEQFF	TGTGCTAGCGTCAATCTATCGACCCCGACCGATGAGCAGTTCTTC
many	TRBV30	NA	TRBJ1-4	CAWSVRGKRTNEKLFF	TGTGCCTGGAGTGTACGGGGGAAGAGGACTAATGAAAAACTGTTTTTT
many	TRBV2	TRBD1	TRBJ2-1	CASSSRTGVNEQFF	TGTGCCAGCAGTTCTCGGACAGGGGTAAATGAGCAGTTCTTC
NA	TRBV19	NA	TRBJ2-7	CASSRAASRIHEQYF	TGTGCCAGTAGTAGGGCCGCGTCTAGGATCCACGAGCAGTACTTC
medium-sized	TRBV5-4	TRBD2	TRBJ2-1	CASSTLASNEQFF	TGTGCCAGCAGCACACTAGCGTCAAATGAGCAGTTCTTC
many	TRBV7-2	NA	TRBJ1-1	CASSLITEAFF	TGTGCCAGCAGCTTAATAACTGAAGCTTTCTTT
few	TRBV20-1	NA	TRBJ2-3	CSLAKRSGTDTQYF	TGCAGTCTCGCCAAACGTTCGGGAACAGATACGCAGTATTTT
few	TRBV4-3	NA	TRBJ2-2	CASSQETAYTGELFF	TGCGCCAGCAGCCAAGAAACCGCCTACACCGGGGAGCTGTTTTTT
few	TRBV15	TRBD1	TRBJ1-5	CATSRSGTVNQPQHF	TGTGCCACCAGCAGATCGGGGACAGTCAATCAGCCCCAGCATTTT
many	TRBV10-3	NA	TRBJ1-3	CAISQESSGNTIYF	TGTGCCATCAGTCAGGAGAGCTCTGGAAACACCATATATTTT
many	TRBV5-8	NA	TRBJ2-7	CASSLKAGLIGQYF	TGTGCCAGCAGCTTGAAAGCAGGTCTAATAGGGCAGTACTTC
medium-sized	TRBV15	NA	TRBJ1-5	CATSRAPVGSNQPQHF	TGTGCCACCAGCAGAGCACCGGTGGGGAGCAATCAGCCCCAGCATTTT
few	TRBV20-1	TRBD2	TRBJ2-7	CSAREPSGPSYEQYF	TGCAGTGCTAGAGAACCTAGCGGGCCTAGCTACGAGCAGTACTTC
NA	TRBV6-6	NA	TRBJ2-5	CASSYSPGGNQETQYF	TGTGCCAGCAGTTACTCCCCCGGAGGAAACCAAGAGACCCAGTACTTC
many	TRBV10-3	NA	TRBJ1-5	CASGGGAEQPQHF	TGTGCCTCGGGAGGGGGGGCGGAACAGCCCCAGCATTTT
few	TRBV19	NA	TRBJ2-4	CASSIRIGAAIQYF	TGTGCCAGTAGTATAAGAATAGGGGCAGCGATTCAGTACTTC
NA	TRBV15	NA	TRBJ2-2	CATSRGASYTGELFF	TGTGCCACCAGCAGAGGGGCCAGCTACACCGGGGAGCTGTTTTTT
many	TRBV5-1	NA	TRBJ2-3	CASSTGGVGGTDTQYF	TGCGCCAGCAGCACGGGTGGTGTCGGGGGCACAGATACGCAGTATTTT
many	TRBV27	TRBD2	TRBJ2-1	CATAGVRTSGIGSYNEQFF	TGTGCCACCGCAGGGGTGAGGACTAGCGGGATCGGCTCCTACAATGAGCAGTTCTTC
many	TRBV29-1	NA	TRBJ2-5	CSVEPRPEQETQYF	TGCAGCGTTGAACCCAGGCCCGAACAAGAGACCCAGTACTTC
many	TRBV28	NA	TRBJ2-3	CAAEQGNTDTQYF	TGTGCCGCCGAACAGGGAAACACAGATACGCAGTATTTT
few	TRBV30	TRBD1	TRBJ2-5	CAWATGGQETQYF	TGTGCCTGGGCAACAGGGGGACAAGAGACCCAGTACTTC
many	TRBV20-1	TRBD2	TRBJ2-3	CSASPVAGAGTDTQYF	TGCAGTGCTAGCCCCGTAGCGGGGGCCGGCACAGATACGCAGTATTTT
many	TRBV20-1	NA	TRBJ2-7	CSARVAGASYEQYF	TGCAGTGCTAGAGTGGCAGGGGCGTCCTACGAGCAGTACTTC
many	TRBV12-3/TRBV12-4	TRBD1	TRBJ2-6	CASRTGAGANVLTF	TGTGCCAGCAGAACAGGGGCCGGGGCCAACGTCCTGACTTTC
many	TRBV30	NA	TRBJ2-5	CAWSVRGALQETQYF	TGTGCCTGGAGTGTACGGGGGGCCCTCCAAGAGACCCAGTACTTC
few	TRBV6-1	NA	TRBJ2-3	CASSEHRDLSTDTQYF	TGTGCCAGCAGTGAACACAGGGACCTAAGCACAGATACGCAGTATTTT
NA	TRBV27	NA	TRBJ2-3	CASTLLGGGTDTQYF	TGTGCCAGCACCCTCCTCGGGGGCGGCACAGATACGCAGTATTTT
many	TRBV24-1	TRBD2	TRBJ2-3	CATSDLASGTGQYF	TGTGCCACCAGTGATTTGGCCAGCGGGACTGGGCAGTATTTT
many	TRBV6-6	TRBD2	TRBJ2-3	CASRRGGGVDTQYF	TGTGCCAGCAGGAGAGGCGGGGGAGTAGATACGCAGTATTTT